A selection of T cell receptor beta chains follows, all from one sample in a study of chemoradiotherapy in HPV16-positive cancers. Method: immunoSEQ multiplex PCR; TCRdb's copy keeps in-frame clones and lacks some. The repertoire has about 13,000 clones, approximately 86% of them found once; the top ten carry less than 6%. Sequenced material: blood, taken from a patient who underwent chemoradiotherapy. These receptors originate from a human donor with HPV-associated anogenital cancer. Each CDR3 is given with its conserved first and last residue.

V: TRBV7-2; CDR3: CASNGGGFYEQYF
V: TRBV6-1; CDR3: CASRGDRRLTDTQYF
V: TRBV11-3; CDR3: CASSPMGVSANEQFF
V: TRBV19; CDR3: CASSPRTGGTEAFF
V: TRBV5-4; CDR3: CASSLDRTLYEQYF
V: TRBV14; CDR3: CASSQASGGTDTQYF
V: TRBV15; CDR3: CATSRDDGYSGNTIYF
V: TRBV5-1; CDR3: CASSRGDPSTDTQYF
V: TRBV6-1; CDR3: CASGRDTVAYEQYF
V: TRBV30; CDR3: CAWGLQGDTQYF
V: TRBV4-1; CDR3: CASSQEEREGTGYTF
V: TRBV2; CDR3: CASSENTVFHF
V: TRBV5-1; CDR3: CASSSEPGGAAYTF
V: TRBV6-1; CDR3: CASMSNNEQFF
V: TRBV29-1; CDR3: CSVETGDNYGYTF
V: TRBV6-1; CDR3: CASTGGQSNSPLHF
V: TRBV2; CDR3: CASMGGGSSYNEQFF
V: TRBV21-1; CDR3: CASRLGDTSSNQPQHF
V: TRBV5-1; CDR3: CASSQTGEVEKLFF
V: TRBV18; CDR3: CASSRTGPETQYF
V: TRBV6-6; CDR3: CASRGQGGSNQPQHF
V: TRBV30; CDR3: CAWTRGVANTEAFF
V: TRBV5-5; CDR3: CASSLGRGGTEAFF
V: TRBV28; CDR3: CASSSGTEILYGYTF
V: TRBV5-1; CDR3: CASSAGLAGGDTQYF
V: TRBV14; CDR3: CASSQEGTGAYEQYF
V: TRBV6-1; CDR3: CASSEGPYGYTF
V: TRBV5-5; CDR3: CASSLDTANYGYTF
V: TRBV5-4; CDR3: CASSLETGGIEQYF
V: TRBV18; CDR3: CASSPGGTVYNEQFF
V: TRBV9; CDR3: CASSPTSGGQYEQYF
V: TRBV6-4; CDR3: CASSEFSGAAPQHF
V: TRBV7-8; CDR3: CASSYLTRTDTQYF
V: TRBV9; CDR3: CASSVSGQRVTEAFF
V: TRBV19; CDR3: CASSIDTENTQYF
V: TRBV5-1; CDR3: CASRRDLGGGYNEQFF
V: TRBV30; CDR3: CACIERLGSPLHF
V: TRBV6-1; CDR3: CATEEGEYTEAFF
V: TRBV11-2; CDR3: CASRWTGPGGANVLTF
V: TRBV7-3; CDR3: CASSKSSASTDTQYF
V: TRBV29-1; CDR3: CSVAPSTEAFF
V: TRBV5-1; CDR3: CASSLGSGAYNEQFF